These T cell receptor beta chains were read from a single sample in a study of T cells after yellow fever vaccination. MiXCR, applied by TCRdb to the 5' RACE reads, yields one record per CDR3 protein. The table lists about 340,000 distinct CDR3 sequences, around an eighth of them singletons. The specimen was CD4+ T cells sorted from PBMCs, collected 15 days after the yellow fever booster vaccination. Receptors originate from a man aged 18 to 30 who received the YFV17D yellow fever vaccine. Both conserved end residues are part of each CDR3. Each record gives: V gene, J gene, clone size, D gene, CDR3 protein, CDR3 DNA. A D gene is named only where the DNA matches it firmly. Rows give clone size only sometimes, using once, few, many, or a class for an expanded clone.

TRBV11-2	TRBJ2-3	many	.	CASSLDPGSPDTQYF	TGTGCCAGCAGCTTAGACCCCGGGAGTCCAGATACGCAGTATTTT
TRBV29-1	TRBJ2-1	few	.	CSVDNGSSEQFF	TGCAGCGTTGACAACGGCTCATCTGAGCAGTTCTTC
TRBV2	TRBJ2-4	.	TRBD1	CASSAGQGLLVLAKNIQYF	TGTGCCAGCAGTGCGGGACAGGGGCTACTCGTACTAGCCAAAAACATTCAGTACTTC
TRBV28	TRBJ1-1	few	.	CASSFPAGRANTEAFF	TGTGCCAGCAGTTTTCCTGCAGGGAGGGCGAACACTGAAGCTTTCTTT
TRBV2	TRBJ2-3	.	.	CASSADSLRVTDTQYF	TGTGCCAGCAGTGCCGACAGCCTTAGGGTGACAGATACGCAGTATTTT
TRBV9	TRBJ1-4	.	.	CASSRGVLDEKLFF	TGTGCCAGCAGCCGGGGGGTTTTGGATGAAAAACTGTTTTTT
TRBV5-4	TRBJ2-1	few	.	CASSLMTSSYNEQFF	TGTGCCAGCAGCTTGATGACGAGTTCCTACAATGAGCAGTTCTTC
TRBV27	TRBJ1-6	few	TRBD1	CASSLFRTGGGSPLHF	TGTGCCAGCAGTTTATTCCGGACAGGGGGCGGGTCACCCCTCCACTTT
TRBV7-9	TRBJ1-6	few	.	CASSIFGGLGSPLHF	TGTGCCAGCAGCATATTCGGGGGGCTAGGTTCACCCCTCCACTTT
TRBV20-1	TRBJ2-1	.	TRBD1	CSARDWQGAYNEQFF	TGCAGTGCTAGAGATTGGCAGGGGGCATACAATGAGCAGTTCTTC
TRBV24-1	TRBJ1-2	.	.	CATSDPWTGEEGYTF	TGTGCCACCAGTGACCCTTGGACGGGGGAGGAAGGCTACACCTTC
TRBV5-1	TRBJ2-5	.	.	CASSEGLEETQYF	TGCGCCAGCAGCGAGGGACTTGAAGAGACCCAGTACTTC
TRBV7-2	TRBJ1-4	few	.	CASSLYTATNEKLFF	TGTGCCAGCAGCTTATATACAGCAACTAATGAAAAACTGTTTTTT
TRBV30	TRBJ2-7	few	.	CAWTLGAASYEQYF	TGTGCCTGGACCCTCGGCGCGGCTTCCTACGAGCAGTACTTC
TRBV11-2	TRBJ2-2	few	.	CASSLVVGTGELFF	TGTGCCAGCAGCTTAGTAGTCGGCACCGGGGAGCTGTTTTTT
TRBV12-5	TRBJ2-1	few	TRBD2	CASGSSGKNEQFF	TGTGCTAGTGGTTCTAGCGGGAAAAATGAGCAGTTCTTC
TRBV7-2	TRBJ2-4	few	TRBD1	CASSSQAGTGNIQYF	TGTGCCAGCAGTTCCCAGGCGGGGACAGGAAACATTCAGTACTTC
TRBV20-1	TRBJ2-3	many	.	CSARVGGDTQYF	TGCAGTGCTAGAGTGGGGGGAGATACGCAGTATTTT
TRBV9	TRBJ2-3	.	TRBD2	CASSVVERGEDTQYF	TGTGCCAGCAGCGTAGTCGAGCGGGGGGAAGATACGCAGTATTTT
TRBV7-7	TRBJ2-2	.	TRBD1	CASSLEGTGDTGELFF	TGTGCCAGCAGCTTAGAAGGGACAGGGGATACCGGGGAGCTGTTTTTT
TRBV20-1	TRBJ1-2	.	.	CSAPRVGGYTF	TGCAGTGCTCCTCGGGTGGGGGGCTACACCTTC
TRBV12-3/TRBV12-4	TRBJ1-4	few	.	CASSTEVGGEKLFF	TGTGCCAGCAGTACGGAGGTTGGAGGTGAAAAACTGTTTTTT
TRBV4-1	TRBJ1-2	.	.	CASSQGSGTLNYGYTF	TGCGCCAGCAGCCAAGGCTCCGGGACTCTCAACTATGGCTACACCTTC
TRBV24-1	TRBJ1-1	many	.	CATSEHRNTEAFF	TGTGCCACCAGTGAACACAGGAACACTGAAGCTTTCTTT
TRBV5-1	TRBJ2-3	.	.	CASEPGSTDTQYF	TGCGCCAGCGAACCCGGTAGCACAGATACGCAGTATTTT
TRBV7-2	TRBJ2-5	.	.	CASSQQGGGETQYF	TGTGCCAGCAGCCAACAGGGAGGGGGGGAGACCCAGTACTTC
TRBV12-3/TRBV12-4	TRBJ2-3	many	TRBD1	CASSPPRQGTGDTQYF	TGTGCCAGCAGTCCCCCGCGACAGGGGACTGGAGATACGCAGTATTTT
TRBV29-1	TRBJ2-1	few	.	CSVGQAYNEQFF	TGCAGCGTGGGGCAGGCCTACAATGAGCAGTTCTTC
TRBV5-1	TRBJ2-3	.	TRBD2	CASSAGLVGDTQYF	TGCGCCAGCAGCGCAGGACTAGTAGGAGATACGCAGTATTTT
TRBV7-2	TRBJ1-5	.	.	CASSPGTVNQPQHF	TGTGCCAGCAGCCCCGGGACGGTCAATCAGCCCCAGCATTTT
TRBV20-1	TRBJ2-3	.	TRBD2	CSPREGLNTQYF	TGCAGTCCGCGGGAGGGACTTAATACGCAGTATTTT
TRBV7-7	TRBJ2-1	few	TRBD1	CASRGTEDNEQFF	TGTGCTAGCAGAGGGACAGAAGACAATGAGCAGTTCTTC
TRBV9	TRBJ2-2	few	TRBD2	CASSVDLRVGGLLNTGELFF	TGTGCCAGCAGCGTAGATCTGCGGGTGGGGGGACTATTAAACACCGGGGAGCTGTTTTTT
TRBV20-1	TRBJ2-5	.	TRBD2	CSATSGGYQETQYF	TGCAGTGCTACTAGCGGGGGTTACCAAGAGACCCAGTACTTC